These 3 T cell receptor beta chains came from one sample sequenced in a study of TIL therapy for anti-PD-1-resistant metastatic lung cancer (dated by TCRdb to the early 2020s). TCR beta CDR3 regions were amplified from genomic DNA by bias-controlled multiplex PCR with the immunoSEQ v3 hsTCRB kit. TCRdb limited this immuneACCESS table to in-frame rearrangements with V and J called. A share of clones is missing; checked studies link under half to unresolved V genes, and the rest is unexplained. Present in this sample are 25,000 to 35,000 clones, 74% of which were seen just once. The ten most abundant clones make up 2.5% to 3% of the sample. The time point label here, explained by the study, means: pre-treatment sample, taken before nivolumab and TIL therapy. The source material was blood, sampled at baseline. These receptor sequences come from a woman aged 25-85 years with non-small cell lung cancer.

The gene calls are TRBV10-3 and TRBJ1-1; the D is unclear. Germline V gene sequence: CDR1 ENHRY, CDR2 SYGVKD. This CDR3 contains 13 residues. Trimming removed 2 bases at V and 5 bases at J, with 9 bases between. The CDR3 is CAISEALRTEAFF. CDR3 in DNA: TGTGCCATCAGTGAGGCCCTGAGGACTGAAGCTTTCTTT.

This clone was picked up one time. CDR3 DNA: TGTGCCAGCAGCTTTTCGGGAGGTCGTGCAGATACGCAGTATTTT. It encodes CASSFSGGRADTQYF. The chain uses TRBV5-4 and TRBJ2-3, with 7 bases aligning to TRBD2. The CDR3 consists of 15 residues. Trimming at V came to 2 bases and at J to 4 bases, leaving 7 bases not matched to a gene. Germline assignment: CDR1 SGHNT and CDR2 YYREEE (reference sequence).

The chain recombines TRBV28 with TRBJ1-5; D unclear. This CDR3 spans 12 amino acids. V lost 6 bases, J lost 7 bases, and 10 bases lay in between. Per the germline V gene, CDR1 is MDHEN and CDR2 is SYDVKM. As DNA, the CDR3 is TGTGCCAGCAGGTCTCCGTCCCAGCCCCAGCATTTT. Its protein is CASRSPSQPQHF.